These T cell receptor beta chains were read from a single sample in a study of blood T cell repertoires in COVID-19. Produced via immunoSEQ multiplex PCR; TCRdb's table is partial and in-frame only. This table holds about 240,000 clones, approximately 90% found once. Sequencing input: peripheral blood. The receptors derive from a man aged 55-75 years who had recovered from COVID-19. The CDR3 runs from the conserved cysteine through the conserved F or W. Fields, in order: clone size, V gene, J gene, CDR3 protein. For some rows the clone size is stated as once, few or many, or as a class when expanded; others skip it.

clone_size: NA; v_call: TRBV9; j_call: TRBJ1-3; cdr3_aa: CASSVNYRSSVDGNTIYF
clone_size: NA; v_call: TRBV12-3/TRBV12-4; j_call: TRBJ1-2; cdr3_aa: CASNPGQGNGYTF
clone_size: once; v_call: TRBV24-1; j_call: TRBJ2-2; cdr3_aa: CATATGQINTGELFF
clone_size: NA; v_call: TRBV9; j_call: TRBJ2-2; cdr3_aa: CASSVASNTGELFF
clone_size: few; v_call: TRBV5-1; j_call: TRBJ1-1; cdr3_aa: CASSLAGQNTEAFF
clone_size: NA; v_call: TRBV3-1/TRBV3-2; j_call: TRBJ1-5; cdr3_aa: CASSHSGFFGNQPQHF
clone_size: NA; v_call: TRBV15; j_call: TRBJ2-5; cdr3_aa: CATSRWQGVETQYF
clone_size: NA; v_call: TRBV20-1; j_call: TRBJ1-2; cdr3_aa: CSALANYGYTF
clone_size: NA; v_call: TRBV24-1; j_call: TRBJ2-3; cdr3_aa: CATSDLGQGASDTQYF
clone_size: NA; v_call: TRBV10-1; j_call: TRBJ2-2; cdr3_aa: CASSNRGQEHRGAVF
clone_size: NA; v_call: TRBV3-1/TRBV3-2; j_call: TRBJ2-1; cdr3_aa: CASSPALDVSYNEQFF
clone_size: NA; v_call: TRBV29-1; j_call: TRBJ1-2; cdr3_aa: CSVSGGGGDGYTF
clone_size: NA; v_call: TRBV3-1/TRBV3-2; j_call: TRBJ2-3; cdr3_aa: CASSRSSSGGWYTQYF
clone_size: few; v_call: TRBV9; j_call: TRBJ2-1; cdr3_aa: CASSVTSGTYNEQFF
clone_size: NA; v_call: TRBV14; j_call: TRBJ2-7; cdr3_aa: CASRPSYEQYF
clone_size: NA; v_call: TRBV6-5; j_call: TRBJ2-7; cdr3_aa: CASSRGTSTSYEQYF
clone_size: NA; v_call: TRBV5-1; j_call: TRBJ1-2; cdr3_aa: CASSLPGQGSGYTF
clone_size: NA; v_call: TRBV24-1; j_call: TRBJ1-4; cdr3_aa: CATSAGGAKLFF
clone_size: NA; v_call: TRBV11-1; j_call: TRBJ2-5; cdr3_aa: CASSPRDTLQETQYF
clone_size: few; v_call: TRBV30; j_call: TRBJ1-1; cdr3_aa: CAWSRRVSEAFF
clone_size: NA; v_call: TRBV27; j_call: TRBJ2-7; cdr3_aa: CASSRMTWYEQYF
clone_size: NA; v_call: TRBV6-6; j_call: TRBJ1-1; cdr3_aa: CASATDPNTEAFF
clone_size: few; v_call: TRBV3-1/TRBV3-2; j_call: TRBJ2-7; cdr3_aa: CASSRTSGGTYEQYF
clone_size: NA; v_call: TRBV5-1; j_call: TRBJ2-1; cdr3_aa: CASSGEGSSGGGEQFF
clone_size: NA; v_call: TRBV5-5; j_call: TRBJ1-2; cdr3_aa: CASSLDTNYGYTF
clone_size: NA; v_call: TRBV28; j_call: TRBJ2-5; cdr3_aa: CASSLAGIPTQYF
clone_size: NA; v_call: TRBV2; j_call: TRBJ1-1; cdr3_aa: CASSMIRGGGTEAFF
clone_size: NA; v_call: TRBV18; j_call: TRBJ2-1; cdr3_aa: CASSQNRNEQFF
clone_size: NA; v_call: TRBV6-5; j_call: TRBJ2-3; cdr3_aa: CASSFVAGGPGDTQYF
clone_size: once; v_call: TRBV13; j_call: TRBJ2-7; cdr3_aa: CASSWTSGGSSYEQYF
clone_size: NA; v_call: TRBV5-4; j_call: TRBJ2-7; cdr3_aa: CASSQDRGIEQYF
clone_size: NA; v_call: TRBV11-2; j_call: TRBJ2-1; cdr3_aa: CASSHGTGLFF
clone_size: NA; v_call: TRBV5-1; j_call: TRBJ2-7; cdr3_aa: CASSLAGGLPGEQYF
clone_size: NA; v_call: TRBV18; j_call: TRBJ1-2; cdr3_aa: CASSRGGGNYGYTF
clone_size: NA; v_call: TRBV3-1/TRBV3-2; j_call: TRBJ1-1; cdr3_aa: CASSQGQGNTEAFF
clone_size: few; v_call: TRBV5-5; j_call: TRBJ2-2; cdr3_aa: CASSQSAGGANTGELFF
clone_size: once; v_call: TRBV6-5; j_call: TRBJ2-7; cdr3_aa: CASSLRSSSYEQYF
clone_size: NA; v_call: TRBV6-2/TRBV6-3; j_call: TRBJ1-1; cdr3_aa: CASSYLWRLNTEAFF
clone_size: NA; v_call: TRBV5-6; j_call: TRBJ1-1; cdr3_aa: CASSWTGVTEAFF
clone_size: NA; v_call: TRBV10-3; j_call: TRBJ2-3; cdr3_aa: CAISEYAGDITDTQYF
clone_size: NA; v_call: TRBV18; j_call: TRBJ1-1; cdr3_aa: CASSPPTGIPEAFF
clone_size: few; v_call: TRBV7-8; j_call: TRBJ1-1; cdr3_aa: CASSPRPGTEAFF
clone_size: NA; v_call: TRBV4-2; j_call: TRBJ2-7; cdr3_aa: CASSQDRQGEVESYEQYF
clone_size: NA; v_call: TRBV13; j_call: TRBJ2-1; cdr3_aa: CASGTSGVWSSYNEQFF
clone_size: NA; v_call: TRBV7-9; j_call: TRBJ1-6; cdr3_aa: CASSSGTHNSPLHF
clone_size: NA; v_call: TRBV2; j_call: TRBJ1-5; cdr3_aa: CASRSGDTNQPQHF
clone_size: NA; v_call: TRBV6-5; j_call: TRBJ1-2; cdr3_aa: CASREGPMGSGYTF
clone_size: once; v_call: TRBV12-5; j_call: TRBJ2-7; cdr3_aa: CASGLTGGRDEQYF
clone_size: NA; v_call: TRBV9; j_call: TRBJ2-3; cdr3_aa: CASSVEGLVTDTQYF
clone_size: NA; v_call: TRBV7-2; j_call: TRBJ2-2; cdr3_aa: CASSSAVGQGAYTGELFF
clone_size: NA; v_call: TRBV19; j_call: TRBJ2-1; cdr3_aa: CASSIVLAGGTYNEQFF
clone_size: NA; v_call: TRBV6-6; j_call: TRBJ2-2; cdr3_aa: CASKTGGELFF
clone_size: NA; v_call: TRBV19; j_call: TRBJ1-2; cdr3_aa: CASSIGGGWGYTF
clone_size: NA; v_call: TRBV6-5; j_call: TRBJ2-3; cdr3_aa: CASSYTRGTADTQYF
clone_size: NA; v_call: TRBV7-2; j_call: TRBJ2-5; cdr3_aa: CASSLGTWEETQYF